The following is a TCR beta chain sequence with its context. Its antigen remains unknown. Germline V lookup: CDR1 SGHTA, CDR2 FQGNSA. The V gene lost 0 bases and the J gene lost 2 bases, with 14 bases spanning the gap. The CDR3 spans 16 residues. 60 Vbeta and 13 Jbeta primers were used in PCR. Profiled with immunoSEQ multiplex PCR; TCRdb holds only in-frame clones, not every one. The repertoire has roughly 150,000 clones, about 80% of them found once; the top ten carry roughly 1.3%. The data originate from a study of cytomegalovirus exposure and HLA in healthy donors. Study outcomes and limitations: Trimming of TCR beta V- and J-genes showed a link, identified in a later analysis, to a missense DCLRE1C variant. Within an earlier analysis, most TCR beta V segments proved productive either about 87% or about 30% of the time. Among the sequence variants, a highly shared cluster was likely an artifact of sequencing. Researchers reportedly found TCR beta sequences accurately predicted most subjects' HLA-A and HLA-B alleles.

This clonotype was sampled from a man younger than 45 in good health and CMV-seronegative. The sequenced sample was PBMCs. J is TRBJ2-7 and V is TRBV7-2, with a possible D match to TRBD2 (5 bases). CDR3 sequence: CASSLAHGLTTYEQYF. The DNA for the CDR3 is TGTGCCAGCAGCTTAGCGCACGGACTGACGACCTACGAGCAGTACTTC.